This T cell receptor beta chain was identified in a study of T cell responses to AZD1222 COVID-19 vaccine. Comments on this clone: As yet, its antigen is unknown.

Data came from immunoSEQ multiplex PCR; TCRdb stores just in-frame clones and leaves some out. Among more than 150,000 clones listed, roughly nine tenths were seen once. Trimming took 4 bases from V and 0 from J; bases not matched to a gene: 11. Germline V gene sequence: CDR1 MNHEY, CDR2 SMNVEV (reference sequence). There are 18 residues in the CDR3. Findings of the study overall: White British donors predominated, females outnumbered males, and clonal diversity was possibly underestimated. Reportedly, nearly half the spike-specific TCRs target unmutated variant regions.

This TCR derives from an adult who had recovered from COVID-19. The chain uses TRBV27 and TRBJ1-5; 8 bases line up with TRBD1. The sample in question was peripheral blood, obtained after recovery from COVID-19. The CDR3 DNA is TGTGCCAGCAGTTCTTTCAGGGGGCGCGAATATAGCAATCAGCCCCAGCATTTT. Translated: CASSSFRGREYSNQPQHF.